These 7 T cell receptor beta chains came from one sample sequenced in a study of identical twins. MiXCR, run by TCRdb on the 5' RACE reads, gives a single entry per CDR3 protein. Of about 490,000 distinct CDR3 sequences listed, roughly 15% are singletons. These records were also assigned to another study, of yellow fever vaccine responses in identical twins.

The sample taken for sequencing was CD4+ T cells sorted from blood. The receptors were sampled from a woman under 30 in good health.

The chain links TRBV29-1 to TRBJ2-5, with 8 bases matching TRBD1. CDR3 length equals 12 residues. CDR1 is SQVTM, CDR2 ANQGSEA, per germline. Trimming removed 6 bases from V and 5 bases from J; junction bases left unmatched: 5. CDR3 sequence reads: CSVDRGGETQYF. CDR3 DNA: TGCAGCGTCGACAGGGGCGGCGAGACCCAGTACTTC.

The chain employs TRBV20-1 and TRBJ2-3; 9 bases align to TRBD2. The CDR3 runs 15 residues. V shed 7 bases and J 0 bases; nucleotides not matched to a gene: 8. Germline-derived CDR1 and CDR2 are DFQATT and SNEGSKA (reference sequence). The DNA for the CDR3 is TGCAGTGGTATTCCGGGACTAGCTAGCACAGATACGCAGTATTTT. Protein product: CSGIPGLASTDTQYF.

The rearrangement links TRBV27 to TRBJ2-5, with 7 bases matching TRBD1. The CDR3 length is 18 residues. The V gene's germline CDR1 is MNHEY and CDR2 SMNVEV (reference sequence). J lost 3 bases, V lost 4 bases, and 17 bases had no gene match. Here the CDR3 reads CASSSRRIYRGGEETQYF. In DNA, the CDR3 is TGTGCCAGCAGTTCCCGTCGTATATACAGAGGGGGCGAAGAGACCCAGTACTTC.

The chain couples TRBV20-1 to TRBJ2-3, with 8 bases matching TRBD2. Germline CDR1 DFQATT, CDR2 SNEGSKA (reference sequence). The CDR3 is made up of 14 amino acids. The V segment lost 2 bases and the J segment 4 bases; nucleotides outside the gene matches: 5. The chain's CDR3 is CSARIAGGSDTQYF. In nucleotides, the CDR3 is TGCAGTGCTAGAATTGCGGGGGGTTCAGATACGCAGTATTTT.

The CDR3 reads CASSQTGTSGSIGQETQYF. The CDR3 DNA is TGTGCCAGCAGCCAAACCGGGACTAGCGGGAGTATAGGCCAAGAGACCCAGTACTTC. This chain joins TRBV4-2 and TRBJ2-5, with 14 bases identical to TRBD2. V lost 2 bases, J lost 1 base, and 9 bases stayed unmatched. The CDR3 is 19 amino acids. Germline CDR1 is LGHNA and CDR2 is YNFKEQ.

The sample holds a few counts of this clonotype. This chain links TRBV20-1 with TRBJ2-1; 7 bases are shared with TRBD1. The junction had 7 bases not matched to a gene; V was cut back by 3 bases and J by 8 bases. Germline V CDR1 and CDR2: DFQATT, SNEGSKA (reference sequence). The CDR3 spans 13 residues. CDR3 DNA sequence: TGCAGTGCTAGTCAGGGGGAGAGCCATGAGCAGTTCTTC. This translates into CSASQGESHEQFF.

V and J are TRBV20-1 and TRBJ1-2; TRBD1 aligns across 8 bases. With 4 bases clipped from V and 8 bases from J, the junction kept 9 bases outside the gene matches. CDR3 length: 13 amino acids. From germline, CDR1 is DFQATT and CDR2 SNEGSKA (reference sequence). CDR3 DNA: TGCAGTGCTAACCTGGACAGGGAGGGCGGCTACACCTTC. Its protein is CSANLDREGGYTF.